This TCR beta chain was profiled in a study of T cells after yellow fever vaccination. As for the study in general: Those fractions that held only low numbers of cells were prepared using the SMART-Seq v4 Ultra Low Input RNA kit.

Study-wide results and caveats: Shared CD4/CD8 clonotypes were a small share, likely from convergent recombination. Researchers report a weaker secondary response that nonetheless peaked faster, day 5 versus 15. Contamination of FACS-sorted repertoires by abundant clonotypes from the bulk population could occur.

V was pared by 10 bases and J by 4 bases, with 14 bases of the junction left unmatched. CDR1 and CDR2 from the germline V gene are MNHNY and SVGAGI (reference sequence). The CDR3 is 16 amino acids. TCRdb independently ran MiXCR on the 5' RACE reads; one entry per CDR3 protein. The data show about 310,000 distinct CDR3 sequences, with less than 4.5% seen just once and 20% to 30% held by the top ten. This clonotype was observed many times. Its antigen remains unidentified. J is TRBJ2-1 and V is TRBV6-6, with TRBD1 matching over 9 bases. The sequencing here drew on PBMCs, taken on the day of the yellow fever booster vaccination. The receptor was isolated from a man aged 18 to 30 who received the YFV17D yellow fever vaccine. CDR3 amino acids: CAIQSLDRGDYNEQFF. CDR3 coding DNA: TGTGCCATCCAGTCCCTAGACAGGGGGGATTACAATGAGCAGTTCTTC.